Presented here are 7 T cell receptor beta chains from one specimen sequenced in a study of PD-1 blockade in classical Hodgkin lymphoma (dated by TCRdb to the early 2020s). Sample time point, as interpreted from the label and publication: cycle 4 day 1 (C4D1), after more than five weeks of nivolumab. Every trial patient had relapsed after autologous stem cell transplantation, and cohorts A, B and C differed in prior brentuximab vedotin exposure. Library preparation used the immunoSEQ multiplex PCR assay. TCRdb mirrors the immuneACCESS table, restricted to in-frame sequences. Some clones are absent from its copies; in checked studies, under half trace to an unresolved V gene, and the reason for the others is unknown. In all, the sample holds tens of thousands of clones, and just over 90% of those were seen once. The top ten hold around 2.9% of the sample. The sequencing here drew on peripheral blood mononuclear cells (PBMCs), taken before the fourth cycle of nivolumab. The receptors were sampled from a human donor with classical Hodgkin lymphoma.

J is TRBJ1-4 and V is TRBV7-9; D remains unclear. The CDR3 runs to 15 residues. Germline loops: CDR1 SEHNR, CDR2 FQNEAQ (reference sequence). Trimming took off 1 base at V and 7 bases at J, with 13 bases between the two ends. The CDR3 here is CASSLGAGISEKLFF. The CDR3 region has the DNA TGTGCCAGCAGCTTAGGAGCGGGGATATCTGAAAAACTGTTTTTT.

J is TRBJ2-7 and V is TRBV6-6; D is ambiguous. V was trimmed by 2 bases and J by 0 bases, leaving 11 bases between them. CDR1 is MNHNY and CDR2 is SVGAGI in the germline V gene (reference sequence). The CDR3 length is 15 residues. Written as DNA, the CDR3 is TGTGCCAGCAGTTACCACGGCCAGAGCTCCTACGAGCAGTACTTC. This encodes CASSYHGQSSYEQYF.

V gene TRBV4-2 combines with J gene TRBJ2-7, with TRBD2 identical over 11 bases. V dropped 2 bases and J dropped 4; count of bases not matched to a gene: 7. Germline CDR1 LGHNA, CDR2 YNFKEQ. The CDR3 runs to 16 residues. CDR3 protein: CASSQFSGGVLYEQYF. As DNA, the CDR3 is TGTGCCAGCAGCCAATTTAGCGGGGGGGTGTTATACGAGCAGTACTTC.

The chain links TRBV4-3 to TRBJ2-7; D unclear. The CDR3 totals 19 residues. With 0 bases removed from V and 3 bases from J, the gap between germline ends came to 24 bases. Germline V lookup: CDR1 LGHNA, CDR2 YSLEER. The CDR3 DNA reads TGCGCCAGCAGCCAAGATCTTTTTCAAAGCATGGCAGCGCACTACGAGCAGTACTTC. Translating it yields CASSQDLFQSMAAHYEQYF.

V and J are TRBV6-1 and TRBJ2-1; 8 bases line up with TRBD1. CDR1 is MNHNS and CDR2 is SASEGT in the germline V gene. CDR3 length: 15 residues. V trimming: 5 bases; J trimming: 7 bases; junction bases outside the gene matches: 10. The CDR3 region is CASSPSQGARNEQFF. The CDR3 DNA is TGTGCCAGCAGTCCCTCCCAGGGGGCGAGAAATGAGCAGTTCTTC.

Concerning this clone itself: Compared with germline, one end of the junction differs, possibly owing to a read error. In the same sample, other DNA sequences code for this CDR3. V usage is TRBV6-4 and J usage is TRBJ1-6; maybe TRBD1 (5 bases). The CDR3 extends over 14 amino acids. The germline V gene encodes CDR1 MRHNA and CDR2 SNTAGT. Here the CDR3 reads CASSDTPGDSPLHF. The CDR3 coding sequence is TGTGCCAGCAGTGACACCCCGGGGGACTCACCCCTCCACTTC.

The chain has TRBV7-6 and TRBJ2-1; TRBD2 agrees at 13 bases. V was pared by 5 bases and J by 2 bases, with 3 bases of the junction left unmatched. This CDR3 is built from 16 residues. In germline, CDR1 is SGHVS, CDR2 FNYEAQ. The CDR3 loop is CASSRTSGGTYNEQFF. The CDR3 DNA reads as TGTGCCAGCAGCAGGACTAGCGGGGGCACCTACAATGAGCAGTTCTTC. Combining the CDR3 with reference TRBV7-6 and TRBJ2-1 gives the whole variable domain GAGVSQSPRYKVTKRGQDVALRCDPISGHVSLYWYRQALGQGPEFLTYFNYEAQQDKSGLPNDRFSAERPEGSISTLTIQRTEQRDSAMYRCASSRTSGGTYNEQFFGPGTRLTVL.